The sequence of this TCR beta chain was determined in a study of Ad26.COV2.S vaccination and SARS-CoV-2 variants. Study-wide context: Ad26.COV2.S arm of COV1001 included the donor. The study gave Ad26.COV2.S intramuscularly, once or twice 56 days apart. Study results and limitations: Placebo recipients had lower spike-specific TCR breadth than vaccine recipients.

Produced via immunoSEQ multiplex PCR; TCRdb's table is partial and in-frame only. In the table there are hundreds of thousands of clones, over 75% of which are singletons. The V gene's germline CDR1 is MDHEN and CDR2 SYDVKM. V was shortened by 5 bases and J by 0 bases, with 11 bases between the two germline ends. This CDR3 contains 15 residues. Treatment noted: roughly 18 received Ad26.COV2.S at low or high dose, single or two shots; 5 received placebo; per-sample allocation not given. Samples came from day 63 after the first vaccine or placebo injection. Expressing Wuhan-strain SARS-CoV-2 spike, an Ad26 vector served as the vaccine. With regard to this clone: The antigen remains unidentified.

This sequence joins TRBV28 and TRBJ2-1; D possibly corresponds to TRBD2 (5 bases). The receptor was derived from a person between 18 and 65 years old who received the Ad26.COV2.S COVID-19 vaccine or a placebo. This sample comprised peripheral blood, obtained in a trial of Ad26.COV2.S vaccine versus placebo. CDR3 in amino acids: CASSPRVDSYNEQFF. For the CDR3, the DNA is TGTGCCAGCAGTCCGAGGGTGGACTCCTACAATGAGCAGTTCTTC.